The subject of this entry is one TCR beta chain. The CDR3 loop spans 15 amino acids. The germline gives CDR1 MGHDK, CDR2 SYGVNS. V shed 6 bases and J shed 6 bases, with 17 bases lying between them. The protocol was immunoSEQ multiplex PCR, while the TCRdb copy is restricted to in-frame clones and leaves out a portion. Among about 50,000 clones listed, about 85% were seen once. The data were taken from a study of glioma-infiltrating T cells after dendritic cell vaccination. This sample's time point: after dendritic cell vaccination, including at tumor progression/relapse. This clonotype was sampled from a human donor with glioblastoma. This material consisted of blood, taken after dendritic cell vaccination. The rearrangement links TRBV25-1 to TRBJ1-4; D may be TRBD1 (5 bases). CDR3 nucleotide sequence: TGTGCCAGCAGCGGCCAGAACCGGGGGGATGAAAAACTGTTTTTT. Protein: CASSGQNRGDEKLFF.